This T cell receptor (beta chain) emerged from a study of regulatory T cells in long-lasting Graves disease. The authors built TCR beta libraries using iRepertoire HTBI primers and Arm-PCR of CDR3 regions. TCRdb analysed the multiplex PCR reads with MiXCR anew, one entry per CDR3 protein. The sample has roughly 500,000 distinct CDR3 sequences; around 15% are singletons. Time point reported: newly diagnosed GD, antithyroid drugs for less than 3 months. Following extraction of RNA from PBMCs, that RNA was used to make the TCR library. At least ten counts were recorded for this clonotype. Per germline, CDR1 SGHTA and CDR2 FQGTGA. Trimming removed 2 bases from V and 2 bases from J; junction bases left unmatched: 0. The CDR3 runs to 14 residues. This sample also appeared in a second study, on T cells in Graves' hyperthyroidism and ophthalmopathy. That report adds: Graves' hyperthyroidism showing no ophthalmopathy progression within 18 months was considered stable.

The sequenced sample was peripheral blood mononuclear cells (PBMCs), obtained at new diagnosis, from a patient treated with antithyroid drugs. This chain uses TRBV7-3 with TRBJ2-1; 7 bases agree with TRBD2. This sequence originates from a woman in her forties or fifties with Graves disease. The DNA for the CDR3 is TGTGCCAGCAGCTTAGGGACTACCTACAATGAGCAGTTCTTC. Its translation is CASSLGTTYNEQFF.